A single TCR beta chain is shown here with its context. The clone's antigen remains unknown. No clone much larger than this one lies a single base away; base qualities are absent. The study tested focal radiation therapy combined with CTLA-4 blockade (ipilimumab) in patients with chemo-refractory metastatic non-small-cell lung cancer. The method behind the library was the immunoSEQ multiplex PCR assay. Here the immuneACCESS table is served through TCRdb, limited to in-frame sequences with V and J called. Missing clones are a known gap in these copies; in checked studies unresolved V genes cover under half, and the rest lacks a known reason. Within this sample are more than 55,000 clones, with roughly four fifths of them counted one time only. The ten largest clonotypes hold less than 7.5% of the sample. The sample is drawn from a study of radiotherapy plus CTLA-4 blockade in lung cancer (dated by TCRdb to the late 2010s). Regarding the complete study: Among the enrolled patients, 15% to 20% had an objective response, and roughly 30% reached disease control.

Broad study findings and their caveats: After treatment with radiotherapy and ipilimumab, TCR clones that came from tumors expanded in the peripheral blood. Early dynamic changes in blood T cell clones, together with increased serum interferon-beta after radiation, were reported as the strongest predictors of response.

The receptor was derived from a human donor with non-small cell lung cancer whose response to radiotherapy plus ipilimumab could not be evaluated. Specimen: peripheral blood, collected from a patient treated with radiotherapy plus ipilimumab.

The CDR3: CASLPGGGDNEQFF. The DNA sequence is TGTGCCAGCCTCCCGGGAGGGGGTGACAATGAGCAGTTCTTC. This receptor chain uses TRBV28 and TRBJ2-1; 8 middle bases align to TRBD2. CDR1 and CDR2 were assigned from the germline V gene as MDHEN and SYDVKM. Trimming accounts for 8 bases at V and 5 bases at J, while the number of junction bases matched to no gene is 8. Its CDR3 holds 14 amino acids, cysteine through phenylalanine. Only CDR3 DNA remains: 42 bases, in frame from the first base.